This T cell receptor beta chain was obtained from a study of vaccination effects on CD4 cells after COVID-19. Turning to the study itself: Post-vaccine draws lagged the second dose by a median of 72 days. Study-level results: The study found marked clonal contraction of infection- and vaccine-induced clones late after vaccination. Of the vaccine-induced clones from healthy vaccinees, merely 1 of 255 recognized common cold coronaviruses as well.

This CDR3 has 15 amino acids. Expansion with viral peptide pools was applied to antigen-specific CD4+ T cells by the ViraFEST assay prior to sequencing. After about 10 days in culture, the CD4+ T cells were isolated. Participants were given two doses of BNT162b2 or mRNA-1273 vaccine. Wells of roughly 2.1 million PBMC each were grown with 10 IU/ml IL-2 and approximately 10 ug/ml peptides. Method: immunoSEQ multiplex PCR; TCRdb's copy keeps in-frame clones and lacks some. The sample carries approximately 26,000 clones, 60% to 80% recorded once. A remark on this clone: Its specificity is unknown.

This receptor was identified in a human donor who received a COVID-19 vaccine. Some clones in this sample may be carry-over from other donors' samples. This material consisted of CD4+ T cells from PBMCs cultured with SARS-CoV-2 spike peptides, taken after COVID-19 vaccination. The chain is built from TRBV21-1 and TRBJ2-1; the table's D call TRBD2 went unverified against the DNA. TRBV21-1 is a pseudogene locus. CDR3 in amino acids: CATPGLAGDYNEQFF. In DNA form, the CDR3 reads TGTGCGACCCCGGGACTAGCTGGGGACTACAATGAGCAGTTCTTC.